The 8 T cell receptor beta chains listed next were all sequenced from one sample in a study of beta chain features in type 1 diabetes. Findings of the study overall: Moderate but significant shortening of TCRB CDR3s was recorded in all four CD4+ subsets from Type 1 diabetes patients.

As every portion of the isolated RNA was reverse transcribed, the sequencing read expressed TCRB transcripts. Clones were read by immunoSEQ multiplex PCR, and TCRdb kept only the in-frame ones, dropping some. The sample has some 48,000 clones, about 48% seen once. These receptors have no identified antigens. The sequencing sample was made of stem cell memory CD4+ T cells from blood. The receptors shown here come from a man aged 30-40 years with type 1 diabetes.

This clone was counted a few times. V is TRBV7-2 and J is TRBJ2-3, with TRBD1 as a possible D gene (6 bases). Germline V CDR1 and CDR2: SGHTA, FQGNSA. This CDR3 comprises 14 residues. V was clipped by 1 base and J by 6 bases, with 11 bases between them. Here the CDR3 reads CASSLEAGDDTQYF. In DNA, the CDR3 is TGTGCCAGCAGCTTAGAGGCAGGGGACGATACGCAGTATTTT.

This clone occurred a few times. The chain links TRBV7-7 to TRBJ2-1; 8 positions agree with TRBD2. CDR1 SSHAT and CDR2 FNYEAQ come from the germline V gene (reference sequence). J was trimmed by 9 bases and V by 5 bases; bases with no gene match: 12. The CDR3 totals 15 residues. CDR3 nucleotide sequence: TGTGCCAGCAGCCCCCTTAACGGGAGGGCCACTGAGCAGTTCTTC. Translating it yields CASSPLNGRATEQFF.

This clone has only one observation. For the CDR3, the DNA is TGTGCCACCAGCAGAGGAGGAAACGCAGGGGCTGAAGCTTTCTTT. Protein sequence: CATSRGGNAGAEAFF. This sequence joins TRBV15 and TRBJ1-1, with D tentatively TRBD1 (6 bases). Trimming took off 1 base at V and 6 bases at J, with 15 bases between the two ends. CDR3 length equals 15 residues. Germline assignment: CDR1 LNHNV and CDR2 YYDKDF (reference sequence).

The chain uses TRBV7-6 and TRBJ2-7; maybe TRBD1 (6 bases). Germline V gives CDR1 SGHVS, CDR2 FNYEAQ. The ends were cut back, 2 bases at V and 3 bases at J, with 11 bases in the middle. The CDR3 runs to 14 residues. The CDR3 DNA reads as TGTGCCAGCAGCTTACGGGACAACAACTACGAGCAGTACTTC. Its translation: CASSLRDNNYEQYF.

V usage is TRBV5-6 and J usage is TRBJ1-2; TRBD1 agrees at 7 bases. Looked up from germline, CDR1 is SGHDT and CDR2 is YYEEEE. CDR3 length: 13 residues. The trim removed 4 bases at V and 5 bases at J, leaving 5 bases unmatched. The CDR3 region is CASSPRQGYGYTF. For the CDR3, the DNA is TGTGCCAGCAGCCCCAGACAGGGATATGGCTACACCTTC.

The V and J genes are TRBV6-1 and TRBJ2-2; weak D call: TRBD1 (5 bases). The V gene's germline CDR1 is MNHNS and CDR2 SASEGT. The CDR3 runs to 14 residues. The V end lost 11 bases, the J end lost 5 bases, and 18 bases lay between the germline ends. The CDR3 sequence: CAAQGVSRTGELFF. The CDR3 region has the DNA TGTGCCGCCCAAGGGGTATCAAGGACCGGGGAGCTGTTTTTT.

This clone occurred a few times. V usage is TRBV18 and J usage is TRBJ2-5; no reliable D call. Germline assignment: CDR1 KGHSH and CDR2 LQKENI. V lost 3 bases and J 8 bases, leaving 7 bases between the germline ends. The CDR3 totals 11 residues. The DNA for the CDR3 is TGTGCCAGCTCACCGAGAATTACCCAGTACTTC. Amino acid sequence: CASSPRITQYF.

The gene calls are TRBV7-7 and TRBJ2-2; D is perhaps TRBD1 (5 bases). This CDR3 spans 14 amino acids. Germline values: CDR1 SSHAT, CDR2 FNYEAQ (reference sequence). Trimming stripped 1 base from V and 5 bases from J, with 8 bases between. CDR3 bases: TGTGCCAGCAGCTTAGGTGCAGGGACCGGGGAGCTGTTTTTT. It codes for CASSLGAGTGELFF.